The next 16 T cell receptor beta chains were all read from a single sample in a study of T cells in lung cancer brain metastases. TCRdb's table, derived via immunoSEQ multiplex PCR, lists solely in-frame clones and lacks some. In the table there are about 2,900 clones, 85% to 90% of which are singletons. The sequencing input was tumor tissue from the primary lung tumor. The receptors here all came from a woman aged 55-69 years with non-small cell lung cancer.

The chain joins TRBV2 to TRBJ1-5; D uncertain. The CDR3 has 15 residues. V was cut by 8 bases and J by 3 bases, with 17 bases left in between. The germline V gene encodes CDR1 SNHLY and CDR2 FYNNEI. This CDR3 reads CASQRAEYTNQPQHF. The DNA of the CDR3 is TGTGCCAGCCAAAGAGCGGAGTATACCAATCAGCCCCAGCATTTT.

CDR3 nucleotide sequence: TGCGCCAGCAGCTTGGTTTCCGGTCCCGGGGAGCTGTTTTTT. Its translation: CASSLVSGPGELFF. V gene TRBV5-1 combines with J gene TRBJ2-2, with D unresolved. Trimming removed 0 bases from V and 6 bases from J, with 9 bases in between. Germline CDR1 SGHRS, CDR2 YFSETQ. This CDR3 is 14 amino acids long.

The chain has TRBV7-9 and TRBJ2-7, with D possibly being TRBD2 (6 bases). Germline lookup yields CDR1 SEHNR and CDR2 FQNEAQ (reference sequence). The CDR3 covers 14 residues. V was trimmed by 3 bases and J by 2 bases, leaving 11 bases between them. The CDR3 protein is CASSFGRGTYEQYF. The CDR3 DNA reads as TGTGCCAGCAGCTTCGGCCGGGGGACCTACGAGCAGTACTTC.

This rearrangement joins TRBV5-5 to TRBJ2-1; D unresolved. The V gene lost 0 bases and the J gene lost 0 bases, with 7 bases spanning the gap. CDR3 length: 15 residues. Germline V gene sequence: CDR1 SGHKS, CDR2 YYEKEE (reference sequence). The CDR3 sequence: CASSLGPSSYNEQFF. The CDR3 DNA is TGTGCCAGCAGCTTGGGCCCAAGCTCCTACAATGAGCAGTTCTTC.

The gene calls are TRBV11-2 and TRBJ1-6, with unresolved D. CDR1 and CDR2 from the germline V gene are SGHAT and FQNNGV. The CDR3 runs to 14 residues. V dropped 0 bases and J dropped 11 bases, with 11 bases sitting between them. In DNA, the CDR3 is TGTGCCAGCAGCTTAGATCTTAAGGCTACACCCCTCCACTTT. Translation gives CASSLDLKATPLHF.

The CDR3 loop reads CASSLGRGTYEQYF. The CDR3 DNA reads TGTGCCAGCAGCTTAGGTCGGGGAACCTACGAGCAGTACTTC. The chain carries TRBV7-9 and TRBJ2-7; D may be TRBD2 (5 bases). Trimming pared 1 base from V and 2 bases from J, leaving 9 bases between. The CDR3 has 14 residues. Germline V CDR1 and CDR2: SEHNR, FQNEAQ (reference sequence).

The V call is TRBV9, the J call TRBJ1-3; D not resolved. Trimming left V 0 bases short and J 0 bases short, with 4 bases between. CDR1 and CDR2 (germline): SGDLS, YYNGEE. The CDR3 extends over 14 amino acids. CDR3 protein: CASSVGVSGNTIYF. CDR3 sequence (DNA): TGTGCCAGCAGCGTAGGGGTCTCTGGAAACACCATATATTTT.

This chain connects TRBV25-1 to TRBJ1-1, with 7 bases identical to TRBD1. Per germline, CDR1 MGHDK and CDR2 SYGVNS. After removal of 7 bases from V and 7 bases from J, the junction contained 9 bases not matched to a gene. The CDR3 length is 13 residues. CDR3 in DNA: TGTGCCAGCAAGCGAACAGGGGATGGTGAAGCTTTCTTT. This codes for CASKRTGDGEAFF.

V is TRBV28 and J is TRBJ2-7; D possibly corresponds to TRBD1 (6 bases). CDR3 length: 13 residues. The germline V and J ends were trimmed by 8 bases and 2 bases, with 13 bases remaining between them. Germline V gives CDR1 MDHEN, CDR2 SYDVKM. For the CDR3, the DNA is TGTGCCAGCGGGATACAGGGAGCCTACGAGCAGTACTTC. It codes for CASGIQGAYEQYF.

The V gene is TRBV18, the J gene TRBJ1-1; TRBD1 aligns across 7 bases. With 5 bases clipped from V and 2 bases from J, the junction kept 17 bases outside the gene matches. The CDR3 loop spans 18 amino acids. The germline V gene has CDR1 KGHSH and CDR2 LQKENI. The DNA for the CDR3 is TGTGCCAGCTCAGTATTGGACAGGACCGCGTCAAGAAACACTGAAGCTTTCTTT. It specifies CASSVLDRTASRNTEAFF.

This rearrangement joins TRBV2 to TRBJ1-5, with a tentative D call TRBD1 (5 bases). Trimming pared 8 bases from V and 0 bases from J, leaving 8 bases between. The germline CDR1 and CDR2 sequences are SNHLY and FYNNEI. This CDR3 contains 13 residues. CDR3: CASGADSNQPQHF. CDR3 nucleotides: TGTGCCAGCGGGGCGGATAGCAATCAGCCCCAGCATTTT.

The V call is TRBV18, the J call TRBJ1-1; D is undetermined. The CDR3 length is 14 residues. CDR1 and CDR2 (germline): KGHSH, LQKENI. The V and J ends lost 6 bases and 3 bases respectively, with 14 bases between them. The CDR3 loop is CASSKTDIYTEAFF. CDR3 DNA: TGTGCCAGCTCGAAGACTGATATTTACACTGAAGCTTTCTTT. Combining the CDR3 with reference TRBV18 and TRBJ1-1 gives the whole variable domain NAGVMQNPRHLVRRRGQEARLRCSPMKGHSHVYWYRQLPEEGLKFMVYLQKENIIDESGMPKERFSAEFPKEGPSILRIQQVVRGDSAAYFCASSKTDIYTEAFFGQGTRLTVV.

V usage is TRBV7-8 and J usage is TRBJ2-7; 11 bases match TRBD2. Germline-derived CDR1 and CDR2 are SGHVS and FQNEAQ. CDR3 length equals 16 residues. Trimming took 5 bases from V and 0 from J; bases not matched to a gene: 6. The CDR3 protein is CASSIQTSGNSYEQYF. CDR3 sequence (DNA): TGTGCCAGCAGCATCCAGACTAGCGGGAACTCCTACGAGCAGTACTTC.

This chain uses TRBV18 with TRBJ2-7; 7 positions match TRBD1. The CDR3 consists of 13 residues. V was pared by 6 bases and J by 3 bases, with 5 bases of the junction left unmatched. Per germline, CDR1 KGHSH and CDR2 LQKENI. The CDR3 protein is CASSRGQDYEQYF. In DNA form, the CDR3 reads TGTGCCAGCTCCCGTGGACAGGACTACGAGCAGTACTTC.

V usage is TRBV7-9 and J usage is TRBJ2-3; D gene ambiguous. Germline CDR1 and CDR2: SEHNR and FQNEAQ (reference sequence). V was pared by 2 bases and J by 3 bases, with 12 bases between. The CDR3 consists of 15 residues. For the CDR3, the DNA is TGTGCCAGCAGCTTACTGGCCCCCGGGACAGATACGCAGTATTTT. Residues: CASSLLAPGTDTQYF. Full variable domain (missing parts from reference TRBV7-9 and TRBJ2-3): DTGVSQNPRHKITKRGQNVTFRCDPISEHNRLYWYRQTLGQGPEFLTYFQNEAQLEKSRLLSDRFSAERPKGSFSTLEIQRTEQGDSAMYLCASSLLAPGTDTQYFGPGTRLTVL.

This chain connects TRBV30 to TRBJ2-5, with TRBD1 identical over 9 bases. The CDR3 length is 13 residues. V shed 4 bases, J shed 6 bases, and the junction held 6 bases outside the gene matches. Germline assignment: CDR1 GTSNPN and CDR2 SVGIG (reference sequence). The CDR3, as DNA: TGTGCCTGGAAGACAGGGGGGGGAAAGACCCAGTACTTC. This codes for CAWKTGGGKTQYF.